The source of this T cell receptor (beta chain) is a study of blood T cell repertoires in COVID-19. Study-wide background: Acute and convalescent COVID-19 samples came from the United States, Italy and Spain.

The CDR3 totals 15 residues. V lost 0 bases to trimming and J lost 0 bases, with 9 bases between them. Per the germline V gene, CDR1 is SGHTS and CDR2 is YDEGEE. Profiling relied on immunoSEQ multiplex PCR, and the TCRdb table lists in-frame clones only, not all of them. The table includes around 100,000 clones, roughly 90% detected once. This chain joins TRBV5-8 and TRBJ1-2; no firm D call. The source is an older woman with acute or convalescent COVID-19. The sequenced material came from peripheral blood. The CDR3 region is CASSLGTVTNYGYTF. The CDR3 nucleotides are TGTGCCAGCAGCTTGGGTACGGTCACTAACTATGGCTACACCTTC.